Presented here are 10 T cell receptor beta chains from one specimen sequenced in a study of T cell responses to AZD1222 COVID-19 vaccine. Repertoires were generated with immunoSEQ multiplex PCR, while TCRdb's copy carries only in-frame clones and drops some. The repertoire holds approximately 160,000 clones, with around nine tenths as singletons. This specimen consisted of peripheral blood, obtained on day 0 of AZD1222 vaccination. The receptors originated from an adult in good health.

The J gene is TRBJ1-1, the V gene TRBV19, with D maybe TRBD1 (5 bases). V lost 5 bases and J 4 bases, leaving 11 bases between the germline ends. CDR1 and CDR2 from the germline V gene are LNHDA and SQIVND (reference sequence). This CDR3 has 13 amino acids. CDR3 nucleotides: TGTGCCAGTAGTTCAGGGATGAGCACTGAAGCTTTCTTT. This codes for CASSSGMSTEAFF.

The V gene is TRBV2, the J gene TRBJ1-5; 9 nucleotides line up with TRBD1. Looked up from germline, CDR1 is SNHLY and CDR2 is FYNNEI. This CDR3 has 13 residues. With 6 bases clipped from V and 6 bases from J, the junction kept 3 bases outside the gene matches. The CDR3 sequence is CASRDRGSQPQHF. CDR3 DNA sequence: TGTGCCAGCAGGGACAGGGGAAGTCAGCCCCAGCATTTT.

The chain links TRBV27 to TRBJ2-3; 10 bases align to TRBD2. Germline trimming cut 4 bases from V and 3 bases from J; bases unmatched to any gene: 7. This CDR3 spans 16 amino acids. CDR1 and CDR2 from the germline V gene are MNHEY and SMNVEV (reference sequence). Here the CDR3 reads CASSSRAGGPTDTQYF. CDR3 DNA: TGTGCCAGCAGTTCCCGAGCGGGGGGGCCGACAGATACGCAGTATTTT.

This clone was counted between two and nine times. The rearrangement uses TRBV19 and TRBJ1-5, with TRBD1 as a possible D gene (6 bases). With 2 bases removed from V and 6 bases from J, the gap between germline ends came to 20 bases. Looked up from germline, CDR1 is LNHDA and CDR2 is SQIVND (reference sequence). The CDR3 length is 17 residues. As DNA, the CDR3 is TGTGCCAGTAGTATAATGCAGGGGCGGCCCCCTCGTCAGCCCCAGCATTTT. As protein: CASSIMQGRPPRQPQHF.

This chain links TRBV2 with TRBJ1-2; D unclear. The CDR3 has 11 amino acids. V dropped 3 bases and J dropped 2 bases, with 1 base sitting between them. Per germline, CDR1 SNHLY and CDR2 FYNNEI. The CDR3 DNA follows: TGTGCCAGCAGTGAGAACTATGGCTACACCTTC. Translation gives CASSENYGYTF.

The chain uses TRBV6-2 or TRBV6-3 and TRBJ1-1; D perhaps matches TRBD1 (5 bases). Trimming pared 2 bases from V and 7 bases from J, leaving 14 bases between. CDR1 is MNHEY and CDR2 is SVGEGT in the germline V gene. The CDR3 contains 14 residues. The CDR3 spells CASSYTPLDSEAFF. The CDR3 DNA is TGTGCCAGCAGTTACACCCCCCTCGACAGTGAAGCTTTCTTT.

V is TRBV7-9 and J is TRBJ1-5, with 8 bases that match TRBD1. The CDR3 length is 14 residues. Germline-derived CDR1 and CDR2 are SEHNR and FQNEAQ (reference sequence). The trim removed 1 base at V and 6 bases at J, leaving 2 bases unmatched. The CDR3 DNA reads TGTGCCAGCAGCTTAGGGACAGGGAGTCAGCCCCAGCATTTT. Translated, it gives CASSLGTGSQPQHF.

The chain uses TRBV28 and TRBJ1-3; the D gene is possibly TRBD1 (5 bases). Germline loops: CDR1 MDHEN, CDR2 SYDVKM. This CDR3 contains 16 residues. Trimming removed 3 bases at V and 2 bases at J, with 14 bases between. The CDR3 DNA is TGTGCCAGCAGTTTGGTGGGGCAGGGTGCTGGAAACACCATATATTTT. Translating gives CASSLVGQGAGNTIYF.

This rearrangement joins TRBV11-3 to TRBJ2-5; 11 nucleotides align to TRBD2. CDR1 and CDR2 (germline): SGHNT, YENEEA. Trimming cost V 2 bases and J 5 bases; bases outside gene matches: 10. The CDR3 totals 17 residues. The CDR3 nucleotides are TGTGCCAGCAGCTTATATAGCGGGGGGGCCGGGAGTGAGACCCAGTACTTC. Residues: CASSLYSGGAGSETQYF.

The rearrangement uses TRBV4-1 and TRBJ2-7; TRBD2 might be the D (5 bases). The CDR3 contains 19 residues. Germline CDR1 is MGHRA and CDR2 is YSYEKL. Trimming left V 5 bases short and J 5 bases short, with 31 bases between. The CDR3 protein is CASSSYRTGPEPEGHEQYF. The CDR3 DNA reads as TGCGCCAGCAGCTCTTATCGGACCGGGCCAGAACCCGAGGGCCACGAGCAGTACTTC.